A selection of T cell receptor beta chains follows, all from one sample in a study of beta chain features in type 1 diabetes. TCRdb's table, derived via immunoSEQ multiplex PCR, lists solely in-frame clones and lacks some. Here the sample spans roughly 450,000 clones, roughly 11% being singletons. The sample was naive CD4+ T cells from blood. The receptors derive from a woman between 18 and 30 years old in good health. Both conserved end residues are part of each CDR3. The D gene is left open where the match is weak.

>-|TRBV18|TRBJ2-5
CASSPGVKETQYF
>-|TRBV21-1|TRBJ2-4
CASLEREAKNIQYF
>-|TRBV14|TRBJ2-3
CASSQVGTQYF
>TRBD2|TRBV5-1|TRBJ2-3
CASSQAGIRYF
>-|TRBV7-7|TRBJ2-5
CASSFVREETQYF
>TRBD1|TRBV29-1|TRBJ2-1
CSVVQGASEYNEQFF
>-|TRBV30|TRBJ1-2
CAWSLKYGYTF
>-|TRBV15|TRBJ1-5
CATSPMDSYSNQPQHF
>-|TRBV7-9|TRBJ2-3
CACGRADTQYF
>TRBD2|TRBV5-1|TRBJ2-3
CASFVGGPTDTQYF
>TRBD1|TRBV18|TRBJ1-2
CASSPVPGQGAYGYTF
>-|TRBV18|TRBJ2-1
CASSPLPGSRGNEQFF
>TRBD1|TRBV14|TRBJ2-1
CASRGQGAYNEQFF
>-|TRBV29-1|TRBJ1-1
CSVGNSEAFF
>-|TRBV29-1|TRBJ1-1
CSVEVRVDTEAFF
>TRBD2|TRBV5-1|TRBJ2-3
CASSLVLAGQDTQYF
>-|TRBV11-1|TRBJ2-5
CASSQAPDSETQYF
>-|TRBV7-2|TRBJ2-5
CASSSRIQETQYF
>-|TRBV29-1|TRBJ2-4
CSANRETGKAKNIQYF
>-|TRBV7-9|TRBJ1-6
CASSSRTGPNSPLHF
>-|TRBV7-6|TRBJ2-1
CASSLARNWEQFF